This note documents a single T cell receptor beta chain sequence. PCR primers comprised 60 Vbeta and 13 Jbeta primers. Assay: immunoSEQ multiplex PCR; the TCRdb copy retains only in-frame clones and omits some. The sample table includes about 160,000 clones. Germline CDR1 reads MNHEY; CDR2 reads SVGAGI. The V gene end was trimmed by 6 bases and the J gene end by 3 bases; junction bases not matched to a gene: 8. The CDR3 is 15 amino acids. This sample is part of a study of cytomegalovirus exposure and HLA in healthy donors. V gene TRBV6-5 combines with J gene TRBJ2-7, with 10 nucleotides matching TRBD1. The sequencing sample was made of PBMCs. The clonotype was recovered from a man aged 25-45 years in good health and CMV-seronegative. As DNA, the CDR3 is TGTGCCAGCAGCCCGGGACAGGGGAATTTCTACGAGCAGTACTTC. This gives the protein CASSPGQGNFYEQYF.